This T cell receptor beta chain is drawn from a study of T cell repertoires in ileal Crohn's disease (dated 2019 in TCRdb). For the study in its entirety: Median disease duration was around 8 years, and roughly a third of patients were identified as active smokers at the time of surgery. Every patient underwent surgery because of a complication, which was stricturing disease in about 60% and penetrating disease in roughly 39%. Roughly half of the patients were given postoperative therapy, with around 20 on anti-TNF agents and 11 on thiopurines. MI samples were biopsies from the proximal margin of the surgical specimen. For commercial TCRB immunosequencing, 400 to 550 nanograms of biopsy DNA were submitted for each sample. A prospective multicentre cohort supplied the approximately 56 Crohn's disease patients whose TCR repertoires were analysed. Running in parallel with the study was a multicentre cohort set up to find predictors of early endoscopic recurrence following ileocolonic resection. A Rutgeerts score above i0 was used to define endoscopic postoperative recurrence. A total of around 150 mucosal samples from 60 or so patients were sequenced, collected from several sites on the surgical specimen as well as at postoperative endoscopy. General conclusions and limits of the study: Compared with CD4 T cells, sorted CD8 T cells held more high-frequency clones, which suggests that the mucosal expansions were mostly CD8. Mucosal CD4 and CD8 T cells were sorted and sequenced only in a subgroup of patients, whose size was not stated. A significantly higher proportion of clonal expansions was observed in active smokers at surgery than in non-smokers (approximately 28% vs 17%, p=0.02). Higher high-frequency clone percentages at surgery were associated with endoscopic recurrence; all patients with clonality above 26.8% (18/57) had recurrence.

The protocol used for the library was the immunoSEQ multiplex PCR assay. Adaptive Biotechnology amplified the CDR3 regions from genomic DNA with a two-step multiplex PCR designed to control amplification bias. Primers for every V and J gene segment were used in the first PCR, and barcodes and Illumina adapters were added in the second PCR. CDR3 libraries were sequenced on an Illumina instrument. In the paper's pipeline: The analysis used both the pipelines supplied by the vendor and custom analysis of the raw data in R/Bioconductor with R version 3.3.0. Clonality, ranging from 0 to 1, was calculated as the inverse of the normalised Shannon entropy of all productive clones. High-frequency clones were defined as the share of the repertoire occupied by the top 100 clones, with only clones passing a 95% confidence test being retained. The Simpson index measured repertoire diversity, and the Morisita-Horn index measured overlap between samples. This immuneACCESS table, as held by TCRdb, lists in-frame sequences with V and J called but not all clones. Of the missing ones, under half trace to an unresolved V gene in checked studies; the others have no known cause. The D gene and trimming were derived from the DNA, and the V and J assignments and clone size from that table. The sample contains around 4,000 clones, 72% of them found a single time. Clones ranked in the top ten supply roughly 10% of the sample.

The sample's time point, from its label and the paper: proximal margin of the surgical specimen (macroscopically non-inflamed). To be eligible, patients had to be adults with ileal or ileocolonic Crohn's disease and an indication for ileocolonic resection. Whole ileal mucosal biopsies were kept frozen at -80 degrees C prior to DNA extraction. Genomic DNA was extracted from frozen whole biopsies using a TRizol-based method and was quantified with a NanoDrop 2000 spectrophotometer. CDR1 is given as MDHEN and CDR2 as SYDVKM, both from the germline V gene. Compared with germline, V lacks 6 bases and J lacks 5 bases; bases without a gene match: 13. The CDR3 numbers 16 residues from cysteine through phenylalanine. The read is trimmed to its CDR3 DNA, 48 bases read in frame from base 1. On this clone: Its antigen is currently not known. No qualities accompany the bases; no much larger clone lies one base away.

The sample comprised ileal tissue. The clonotype originates from an adult with Crohn's disease. The chain uses TRBV28 and TRBJ2-7, with TRBD1 identical over 10 junction bases. The DNA is TGTGCCAGCAGGAGGAAAGGGACAGGGGCCACCCACGAGCAGTACTTC. Translated, it reads CASRRKGTGATHEQYF.